This entry lists 19 T cell receptor beta chains sequenced from one sample in a study of T cells after posttransplantation cyclophosphamide. Cyclophosphamide on days +3 and +4 followed busulfan-fludarabine conditioning and a marrow graft. Profiling relied on immunoSEQ multiplex PCR, and the TCRdb table lists in-frame clones only, not all of them. The table lists 15,000 to 20,000 clones, about 68% of them singletons. The material was PBMCs, obtained after an allogeneic stem cell transplant with post-transplant cyclophosphamide. The receptors were sampled from a male patient aged 25-45 years who received an allogeneic stem cell transplant from a related donor, was CMV-positive, and had acute GVHD only. Some T cells may have originated in the graft donor.

The chain links TRBV5-4 to TRBJ1-2; weak D call: TRBD1 (6 bases). Trimming stripped 4 bases from V and 8 bases from J, with 27 bases between. The CDR3 runs 17 residues. CDR1 and CDR2 (germline): SGHNT, YYREEE (reference sequence). DNA of the CDR3: TGTGCCAGCAGCGGAATATTTCCGGGACAATCTGCGTTGGGCTACACCTTC. Its translation: CASSGIFPGQSALGYTF.

This chain joins TRBV2 and TRBJ2-1, with 11 positions matching TRBD2. Germline loops: CDR1 SNHLY, CDR2 FYNNEI. CDR3 length: 15 residues. Trimming at V came to 3 bases and at J to 8 bases, leaving 6 bases not matched to a gene. CDR3 nucleotides: TGTGCCAGCAGTGATGAGACTAGCGGGGTCTATGAGCAGTTCTTC. This encodes CASSDETSGVYEQFF.

J is TRBJ2-5 and V is TRBV6-5; weak D call: TRBD1 (5 bases). The CDR3 extends over 16 amino acids. V gave up 3 bases and J gave up 4 bases, with 18 bases separating them. Germline V gives CDR1 MNHEY, CDR2 SVGAGI. The CDR3 bases are TGTGCCAGCAGTTATACCTTAGGGGCAGTGGGAGAGACCCAGTACTTC. As protein: CASSYTLGAVGETQYF.

This clone was counted a single time. The chain combines TRBV19 with TRBJ1-1; D not resolved. The CDR3 loop spans 15 amino acids. Trimming stripped 5 bases from V and 8 bases from J, with 21 bases between. Germline V gives CDR1 LNHDA, CDR2 SQIVND (reference sequence). In nucleotides, the CDR3 is TGTGCCAGTAGTCCTCGTGCGCGGGGAGCCGTAGAAGCTTTCTTT. Translated: CASSPRARGAVEAFF.

In the case of this clone: This likely came from a read error, as a far larger clone is one base away. This sample includes further DNA sequences coding for the same CDR3. This chain joins TRBV7-2 and TRBJ2-5, with TRBD2 identical over 7 bases. With 5 bases clipped from V and 2 bases from J, the junction kept 5 bases outside the gene matches. CDR1 and CDR2 (germline): SGHTA, FQGNSA. The CDR3 contains 14 residues. The CDR3, as DNA: TGTGCCAGCAGCCACCTTAGCGGGCAAGAGACCCAGTACTTC. Amino acids: CASSHLSGQETQYF.

The sample holds a few counts of this clone. The chain has TRBV29-1 and TRBJ1-1, with D unresolved. The CDR3 length is 11 residues. Trimming shortened V by 4 bases and J by 1 base, and 4 bases separated the two germline ends. In germline, CDR1 is SQVTM, CDR2 ANQGSEA. The CDR3 here is CSVGRNTEAFF. The CDR3 bases are TGCAGCGTTGGCAGGAACACTGAAGCTTTCTTT.

V usage is TRBV28 and J usage is TRBJ1-1; D gene unclear. V lost 2 bases and J lost 1, with 11 bases in between. The CDR3 runs 15 residues. In germline, CDR1 is MDHEN, CDR2 SYDVKM. CDR3 sequence (DNA): TGTGCCAGCAGTTTACGGCCTCGAGGGAACACTGAAGCTTTCTTT. This codes for CASSLRPRGNTEAFF.

The chain combines TRBV10-2 with TRBJ2-1; 7 bases agree with TRBD2. The length of the CDR3 is 14 residues. V dropped 8 bases and J dropped 4; count of bases not matched to a gene: 8. Germline CDR1 and CDR2: WSHSY and SAAADI. The CDR3 DNA follows: TGCGCCAGCGGGAGGGCTAGCGGATACAATGAGCAGTTCTTC. It specifies CASGRASGYNEQFF.

This chain links TRBV9 with TRBJ2-1; 7 bases fit TRBD2. Germline lookup yields CDR1 SGDLS and CDR2 YYNGEE. The CDR3 is 15 amino acids. The V segment lost 3 bases and the J segment 3 bases; nucleotides outside the gene matches: 6. CDR3 sequence: CASSAPGLLYNEQFF. The DNA for the CDR3 is TGTGCCAGCAGCGCCCCGGGACTACTCTACAATGAGCAGTTCTTC.

As to this clone: A read error may account for a junction end that differs from germline. The chain recombines TRBV4-2 with TRBJ1-2; 7 bases align to TRBD1. The CDR3 consists of 14 residues. Germline V gives CDR1 LGHNA, CDR2 YNFKEQ. The CDR3 loop reads CANSQKTGFYGYTF. As DNA, the CDR3 is TGTGCCAACAGCCAAAAGACAGGGTTCTATGGCTACACCTTC.

The chain recombines TRBV4-3 with TRBJ2-5, with 11 bases that match TRBD2. The CDR3 has 17 residues. Trimming took 1 base from V and 1 from J; bases not matched to a gene: 5. Germline V lookup: CDR1 LGHNA, CDR2 YSLEER. The CDR3 region is CASSQGRTSGSQETQYF. The CDR3 bases are TGCGCCAGCAGCCAAGGGAGGACTAGCGGGTCCCAAGAGACCCAGTACTTC.

This clone was counted a few times. The genes are TRBV7-2 and TRBJ1-2; 12 bases map to TRBD1. Germline V gene lookup returns CDR1 SGHTA and CDR2 FQGNSA. This CDR3 comprises 14 residues. Losses at the gene ends were 5 bases for V and 10 bases for J; bases not matched to a gene: 8. The CDR3 nucleotides are TGTGCCAGCAGCGGGCCGGGACAGGGGGCAAACTACACCTTC. This translates into CASSGPGQGANYTF.

The chain is built from TRBV6-5 and TRBJ2-7, with D tentatively TRBD2 (6 bases). V was cut by 6 bases and J by 3 bases, with 18 bases left in between. Germline V lookup: CDR1 MNHEY, CDR2 SVGAGI. The CDR3 has 15 residues. As DNA, the CDR3 is TGTGCCAGCAGAAGGGACTCTACAGTCCTCTACGAGCAGTACTTC. It translates to CASRRDSTVLYEQYF.

The rearrangement joins TRBV10-2 to TRBJ2-3; 8 bases align to TRBD2. CDR1 is WSHSY, CDR2 SAAADI, per germline. V lost 6 bases to trimming and J lost 6 bases; unmatched junction nucleotides: 14. The CDR3 covers 16 residues. The CDR3: CASRKRGSPPSDTQYF. The CDR3 DNA is TGCGCCAGCAGAAAGCGGGGGTCCCCTCCGTCGGATACGCAGTATTTT.

V gene TRBV10-3 combines with J gene TRBJ2-5; perhaps TRBD2 as D (6 bases). CDR3 length: 13 residues. Deletions cut 8 bases from V and 5 bases from J, with 15 bases between. Germline values: CDR1 ENHRY, CDR2 SYGVKD. The CDR3 DNA follows: TGTGCCATCGGACGGGGCGGGGCGGAGACCCAGTACTTC. Protein product: CAIGRGGAETQYF.

Turning to this clone: One base away lies a much larger clone, so this may be a sequencing read error. For the CDR3, the DNA is TGTGCCAGCAGCTTAGAGCCCATTGAAGCTTTCTTT. Its translation: CASSLEPIEAFF. The rearrangement links TRBV5-6 to TRBJ1-1, with D uncertain. The CDR3 is 12 residues long. V shed 2 bases and J shed 7 bases, with 9 bases lying between them. Germline CDR1 SGHDT, CDR2 YYEEEE.

The gene calls are TRBV27 and TRBJ1-1; D gene ambiguous. V was cut by 8 bases and J by 1 base, with 17 bases left in between. There are 15 residues in the CDR3. The germline V gene has CDR1 MNHEY and CDR2 SMNVEV (reference sequence). CDR3 bases: TGTGCCAGCCTTCCCTGGGAGGCACGGAACACTGAAGCTTTCTTT. Protein: CASLPWEARNTEAFF.

This clone was picked up a small number of times. In DNA form, the CDR3 reads TGTGCCAGCAGCCTTCAACTAGCGGGGGGCAGGGATACGCAGTATTTT. It specifies CASSLQLAGGRDTQYF. The chain uses TRBV7-2 and TRBJ2-3, with 12 bases fitting TRBD2. J lost 6 bases, V lost 5 bases, and 9 bases had no gene match. The CDR3 is 16 amino acids. Germline CDR1 SGHTA, CDR2 FQGNSA.

The chain carries TRBV4-2 and TRBJ2-3, with TRBD2 matching 7 bases. J lost 0 bases, V lost 0 bases, and 9 bases had no gene match. The CDR3 has 18 amino acids. CDR1 and CDR2 (germline): LGHNA, YNFKEQ. The CDR3 protein is CASSQDRGTTPSTDTQYF. The CDR3 coding sequence is TGTGCCAGCAGCCAAGATCGGGGGACTACCCCTAGCACAGATACGCAGTATTTT.